This TCR beta chain was sequenced for a study of shared clonotypes between healthy human individuals. CDR3 size: 13 residues. Per the germline V gene, CDR1 is MGHRA and CDR2 is YSYEKL. The ends were cut back, 0 bases at V and 1 base at J, with 4 bases in the middle. Comment on this clone: At the DNA level, this CDR3 is encoded by other sequences in the same sample as well.

Evenly divided among several immunoSEQ plates was the genomic DNA of each subset. Produced via immunoSEQ multiplex PCR; TCRdb's table is partial and in-frame only. The table has over 2 million clones, over 85% seen once. Terminally differentiated effector memory CD45RA+ cells were excluded from the naive CD8 cells, which were CD45RO-negative and positively selected for CCR7. This clonotype was sampled from a man between 18 and 35 years old in good health. The sequenced sample was naive CD8+ T cells sorted from blood. V gene TRBV4-1 combines with J gene TRBJ2-7, with D unresolved. The CDR3 DNA reads as TGCGCCAGCAGCCAAGAGGGGTCCTACGAGCAGTACTTC. Its translation is CASSQEGSYEQYF.